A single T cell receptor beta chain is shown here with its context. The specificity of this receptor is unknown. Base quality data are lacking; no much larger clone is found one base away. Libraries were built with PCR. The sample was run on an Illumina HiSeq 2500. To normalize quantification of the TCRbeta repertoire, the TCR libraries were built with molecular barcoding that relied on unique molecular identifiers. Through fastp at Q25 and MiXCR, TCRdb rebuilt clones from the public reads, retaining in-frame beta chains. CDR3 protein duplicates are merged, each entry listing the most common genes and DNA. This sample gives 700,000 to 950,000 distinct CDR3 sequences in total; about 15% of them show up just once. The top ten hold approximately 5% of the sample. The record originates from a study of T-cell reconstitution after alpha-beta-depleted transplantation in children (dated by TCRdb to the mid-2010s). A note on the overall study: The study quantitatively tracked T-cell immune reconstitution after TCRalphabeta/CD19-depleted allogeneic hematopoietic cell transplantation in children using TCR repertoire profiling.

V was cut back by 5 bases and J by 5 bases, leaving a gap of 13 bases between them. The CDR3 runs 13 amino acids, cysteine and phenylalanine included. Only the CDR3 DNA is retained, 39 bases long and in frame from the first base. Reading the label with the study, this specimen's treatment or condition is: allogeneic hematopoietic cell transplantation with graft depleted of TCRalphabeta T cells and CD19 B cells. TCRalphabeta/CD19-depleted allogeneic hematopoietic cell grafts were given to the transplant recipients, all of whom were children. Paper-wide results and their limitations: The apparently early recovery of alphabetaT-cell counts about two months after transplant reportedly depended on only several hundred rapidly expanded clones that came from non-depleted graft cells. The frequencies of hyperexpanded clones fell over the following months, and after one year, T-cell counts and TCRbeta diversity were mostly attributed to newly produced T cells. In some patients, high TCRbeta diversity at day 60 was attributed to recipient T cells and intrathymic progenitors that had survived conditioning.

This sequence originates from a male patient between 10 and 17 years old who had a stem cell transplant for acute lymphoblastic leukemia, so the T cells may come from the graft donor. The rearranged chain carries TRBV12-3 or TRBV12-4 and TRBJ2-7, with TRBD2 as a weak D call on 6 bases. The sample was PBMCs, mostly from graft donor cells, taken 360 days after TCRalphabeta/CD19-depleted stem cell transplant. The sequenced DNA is TGTGCCAGCAGTCCGGGGACTCTCCACGAGCAGTACTTC. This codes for CASSPGTLHEQYF.